These 26 T cell receptor beta chains were sequenced from one sample in a study of cytomegalovirus exposure and HLA in healthy donors. Data came from immunoSEQ multiplex PCR; TCRdb stores just in-frame clones and leaves some out. The repertoire has hundreds of thousands of clones, 80% to 90% of them found once; the top ten carry less than 3%. Sequenced sample: PBMCs. The receptors were gathered from a man between 18 and 29 years old in good health and CMV-seronegative.

V usage is TRBV5-1 and J usage is TRBJ2-5, with TRBD1 matching over 7 bases. Germline-derived CDR1 and CDR2 are SGHRS and YFSETQ. The CDR3 extends over 14 amino acids. V was pared by 4 bases and J by 1 base, with 4 bases of the junction left unmatched. CDR3 nucleotide sequence: TGCGCCAGCAGCCACCAGGGGGTCCAAGAGACCCAGTACTTC. It is translated as CASSHQGVQETQYF.

The V call is TRBV19, the J call TRBJ2-3; tentatively, D is TRBD1 (6 bases). V lost 7 bases and J lost 3, with 11 bases in between. CDR3 length equals 13 residues. Germline-derived CDR1 and CDR2 are LNHDA and SQIVND (reference sequence). The chain's CDR3 is CASIDRLTDTQYF. In DNA, the CDR3 is TGTGCCAGTATAGACAGGTTGACAGATACGCAGTATTTT.

V and J are TRBV19 and TRBJ2-3; 11 nucleotides agree with TRBD2. Trimming took 5 bases from V and 1 from J; bases not matched to a gene: 8. Germline values: CDR1 LNHDA, CDR2 SQIVND (reference sequence). The CDR3 runs 17 residues. This CDR3 is CASSELAGVKGTDTQYF. For the CDR3, the DNA is TGTGCCAGTAGTGAACTAGCGGGGGTTAAGGGCACAGATACGCAGTATTTT.

Many counts were recorded for this clone. The V gene is TRBV6-1, the J gene TRBJ2-1; TRBD2 aligns across 9 bases. Trimming cost V 6 bases and J 3 bases; bases outside gene matches: 6. This CDR3 has 15 residues. In germline, CDR1 is MNHNS, CDR2 SASEGT. This CDR3 is CASRTTSGGYNEQFF. The CDR3 nucleotides are TGTGCCAGCAGGACGACTAGCGGAGGCTACAATGAGCAGTTCTTC.

This clone has just a few counts. V gene TRBV5-4 combines with J gene TRBJ1-1, with a tentative D call TRBD1 (6 bases). From germline, CDR1 is SGHNT and CDR2 YYREEE (reference sequence). The CDR3 has 13 residues. V lost 4 bases and J 4 bases, leaving 11 bases between the germline ends. CDR3 sequence (DNA): TGTGCCAGCAGCACCCACAGGGCCACTGAAGCTTTCTTT. Translating it yields CASSTHRATEAFF.

This sequence joins TRBV28 and TRBJ1-6; D is ambiguous. In germline, CDR1 is MDHEN, CDR2 SYDVKM. CDR3 length equals 16 residues. Trimming removed 6 bases from V and 0 bases from J, with 12 bases in between. CDR3 sequence (DNA): TGTGCCAGCAGACCTCTCGGGAGCTCCTATAATTCACCCCTCCACTTT. It is translated as CASRPLGSSYNSPLHF.

V is TRBV4-2 and J is TRBJ2-7; D is undetermined. Germline V gene lookup returns CDR1 LGHNA and CDR2 YNFKEQ. The length of the CDR3 is 14 residues. V was clipped by 4 bases and J by 4 bases, with 14 bases between them. CDR3 coding DNA: TGTGCCAGCAGCCCGTCAGTGGGCTCTTACGAGCAGTACTTC. Amino acids: CASSPSVGSYEQYF.

A few counts support this clone. The junction and the germline gene differ at one end; a read error may be behind it. The chain recombines TRBV6-1 with TRBJ1-4; no firm D call. Germline CDR1 and CDR2: MNHNS and SASEGT. The CDR3 is 9 amino acids. For the CDR3, the DNA is TGTGCCAGCAGGAAAAAGCACCGCTTT. Its translation is CASRKKHRF.

The chain uses TRBV7-9 and TRBJ2-7, with D unresolved. V shed 3 bases and J shed 4 bases, with 4 bases lying between them. From germline, CDR1 is SEHNR and CDR2 FQNEAQ (reference sequence). The CDR3 covers 11 residues. The chain's CDR3 is CASSFKYEQYF. CDR3 nucleotides: TGTGCCAGCAGCTTTAAATACGAGCAGTACTTC.

This chain connects TRBV7-6 to TRBJ2-7; TRBD2 might be the D (5 bases). The CDR3 spans 15 residues. From germline, CDR1 is SGHVS and CDR2 FNYEAQ. V was cut by 2 bases and J by 6 bases, with 17 bases left in between. CDR3 nucleotide sequence: TGTGCCAGCAGCTTAAGTACCTCCGACTATGGCGAGCAGTACTTC. The encoded protein is CASSLSTSDYGEQYF.

The chain joins TRBV6-1 to TRBJ1-4; 8 bases line up with TRBD1. CDR1 is MNHNS and CDR2 is SASEGT in the germline V gene. CDR3 length equals 14 residues. Trimming cost V 1 base and J 7 bases; bases outside gene matches: 2. The CDR3 bases are TGTGCCAGCAGTGAAGGGACAGGGTTTGAAAAACTGTTTTTT. Translated, it gives CASSEGTGFEKLFF.

Points on this clone: The sample has other DNA sequences that encode this CDR3 too. The chain employs TRBV5-1 and TRBJ2-1; TRBD1 matches at 7 bases. Germline trimming cut 0 bases from V and 8 bases from J; bases unmatched to any gene: 5. Germline lookup yields CDR1 SGHRS and CDR2 YFSETQ. This CDR3 has 14 residues. The CDR3 here is CASSLGQGGDEQFF. CDR3 DNA sequence: TGCGCCAGCAGCTTGGGACAGGGTGGTGATGAGCAGTTCTTC.

The chain recombines TRBV9 with TRBJ2-1; D is unresolved. The V gene lost 4 bases and the J gene lost 8 bases, with 13 bases spanning the gap. CDR1 and CDR2 from the germline V gene are SGDLS and YYNGEE. The CDR3 extends over 13 amino acids. CDR3 residues: CASSQLGGHEQFF. The CDR3 nucleotides read TGTGCCAGCAGCCAACTTGGTGGGCATGAGCAGTTCTTC. Based on the CDR3 plus reference TRBV9 and TRBJ2-1, the full variable domain is DSGVTQTPKHLITATGQRVTLRCSPRSGDLSVYWYQQSLDQGLQFLIQYYNGEERAKGNILERFSAQQFPDLHSELNLSSLELGDSALYFCASSQLGGHEQFFGPGTRLTVL.

The gene calls are TRBV5-6 and TRBJ1-2; 9 bases align to TRBD1. The germline gives CDR1 SGHDT, CDR2 YYEEEE. The length of the CDR3 is 15 residues. The trim removed 0 bases at V and 8 bases at J, leaving 8 bases unmatched. Here the CDR3 reads CASSLGDRDQWGYTF. DNA of the CDR3: TGTGCCAGCAGCTTGGGGGACAGGGATCAGTGGGGCTACACCTTC. Together with reference TRBV5-6 and TRBJ1-2, the CDR3 gives the full variable domain: DAGVTQSPTHLIKTRGQQVTLRCSPKSGHDTVSWYQQALGQGPQFIFQYYEEEERQRGNFPDRFSGHQFPNYSSELNVNALLLGDSALYLCASSLGDRDQWGYTFGSGTRLTVV.

This rearrangement joins TRBV2 to TRBJ1-2, with D possibly being TRBD1 (5 bases). Trimming left V 4 bases short and J 6 bases short, with 12 bases between. The CDR3 contains 13 residues. Germline V CDR1 and CDR2: SNHLY, FYNNEI. CDR3 in DNA: TGTGCCAGCAGTGGGCGGACCAGGGATGGCTACACCTTC. This translates into CASSGRTRDGYTF. The full variable domain, in which reference TRBV2 and TRBJ1-2 provide the parts outside the CDR3, is EPEVTQTPSHQVTQMGQEVILRCVPISNHLYFYWYRQILGQKVEFLVSFYNNEISEKSEIFDDQFSVERPDGSNFTLKIRSTKLEDSAMYFCASSGRTRDGYTFGSGTRLTVV.

This chain links TRBV7-9 with TRBJ1-2; D remains unclear. The CDR3 totals 14 residues. V was trimmed by 8 bases and J by 4 bases, leaving 17 bases between them. Per germline, CDR1 SEHNR and CDR2 FQNEAQ (reference sequence). In DNA form, the CDR3 reads TGTGCCAGCGGCGAAAATAGTGGAGGCTATGGCTACACCTTC. Encoded protein: CASGENSGGYGYTF.

This rearrangement joins TRBV6-4 to TRBJ1-4; D may be TRBD1 (5 bases). Germline V lookup: CDR1 MRHNA, CDR2 SNTAGT. The length of the CDR3 is 15 residues. The germline V and J ends were trimmed by 0 bases and 8 bases, with 13 bases remaining between them. The CDR3 loop is CASSDSGREGEKLFF. In DNA, the CDR3 is TGTGCCAGCAGTGACTCGGGCAGGGAAGGCGAAAAACTGTTTTTT.

The V gene is TRBV27, the J gene TRBJ1-4, with 11 positions matching TRBD1. Unmatched junction bases numbered 8, after V lost 8 bases and J lost 0 bases. The germline V gene encodes CDR1 MNHEY and CDR2 SMNVEV (reference sequence). The CDR3 loop spans 17 amino acids. The CDR3 reads CASSPGQGGATNEKLFF. The DNA for the CDR3 is TGTGCCAGCTCCCCGGGACAGGGGGGAGCAACTAATGAAAAACTGTTTTTT. The full variable domain, its missing parts supplied by reference TRBV27 and TRBJ1-4, is EAQVTQNPRYLITVTGKKLTVTCSQNMNHEYMSWYRQDPGLGLRQIYYSMNVEVTDKGDVPEGYKVSRKEKRNFPLILESPSPNQTSLYFCASSPGQGGATNEKLFFGSGTQLSVL.

The chain carries TRBV6-5 and TRBJ1-6; 7 nucleotides agree with TRBD1. The CDR3 has 15 residues. Germline trimming cut 5 bases from V and 7 bases from J; bases unmatched to any gene: 8. Germline values: CDR1 MNHEY, CDR2 SVGAGI. Here the CDR3 DNA reads TGTGCCAGCAGTCCCCGGGGACAGTTGAATTCACCCCTCCACTTT. Protein product: CASSPRGQLNSPLHF.

The table lists this clone with a count of one. The chain has TRBV29-1 and TRBJ2-3, with TRBD2 matching 12 bases. The J segment lost 2 bases and the V segment lost 6 bases, leaving 6 bases of the junction unmatched. Per the germline V gene, CDR1 is SQVTM and CDR2 is ANQGSEA. The CDR3 runs 15 residues. CDR3 region: CSVARLAGDTDTQYF. The CDR3 DNA sequence: TGCAGCGTCGCTAGACTAGCGGGGGACACAGATACGCAGTATTTT.

V is TRBV7-8 and J is TRBJ1-4, with TRBD1 matching over 7 bases. This CDR3 is 13 amino acids long. With 4 bases clipped from V and 9 bases from J, the junction kept 5 bases outside the gene matches. Germline-derived CDR1 and CDR2 are SGHVS and FQNEAQ. The CDR3, as DNA: TGTGCCAGCAGCTCCGACAGGGAACAAAAACTGTTTTTT. Translated: CASSSDREQKLFF.

This clone has a single count. This chain joins TRBV4-3 and TRBJ2-7, with D perhaps TRBD2 (5 bases). The CDR3 consists of 16 residues. V was pared by 0 bases and J by 4 bases, with 16 bases between. The germline V gene has CDR1 LGHNA and CDR2 YSLEER. This CDR3 reads CASSQDDARGKYEQYF. DNA for the CDR3: TGCGCCAGCAGCCAAGATGATGCTAGAGGGAAATACGAGCAGTACTTC.

This clone was found many times. The V call is TRBV2, the J call TRBJ2-5, with D possibly matching TRBD1 (5 bases). The CDR3 runs to 14 residues. Germline V gene lookup returns CDR1 SNHLY and CDR2 FYNNEI. Trimming pared 0 bases from V and 7 bases from J, leaving 12 bases between. The CDR3 region is CASSEAISRGTQYF. For the CDR3, the DNA is TGTGCCAGCAGTGAAGCGATATCTAGGGGGACCCAGTACTTC.

This clone was observed a single time. The genes are TRBV9 and TRBJ2-2, with D possibly being TRBD2 (5 bases). CDR3 size: 13 residues. V lost 8 bases, J lost 1 base, and 9 bases lay in between. CDR1 and CDR2 from the germline V gene are SGDLS and YYNGEE. The CDR3: CASLRENTGELFF. For the CDR3, the DNA is TGTGCCAGTCTCCGGGAGAACACCGGGGAGCTGTTTTTT. The full variable domain, its missing parts supplied by reference TRBV9 and TRBJ2-2, is DSGVTQTPKHLITATGQRVTLRCSPRSGDLSVYWYQQSLDQGLQFLIQYYNGEERAKGNILERFSAQQFPDLHSELNLSSLELGDSALYFCASLRENTGELFFGEGSRLTVL.

The chain uses TRBV28 and TRBJ2-7; TRBD2 agrees at 11 bases. There are 15 residues in the CDR3. Trimming cost V 5 bases and J 6 bases; bases outside gene matches: 9. In germline, CDR1 is MDHEN, CDR2 SYDVKM. The CDR3 nucleotides read TGTGCCAGCAGTCCACTAGCGGGAGCCATTCCCGAGCAGTACTTC. Protein sequence: CASSPLAGAIPEQYF.

There are a few counts of this clone. The V and J genes are TRBV18 and TRBJ1-1; 9 bases map to TRBD1. The CDR3 spans 14 residues. Germline lookup yields CDR1 KGHSH and CDR2 LQKENI. Losses at the gene ends were 3 bases for V and 6 bases for J; bases not matched to a gene: 5. The CDR3 DNA is TGTGCCAGCTCACCGGACAGGGGCGGCGCTGAAGCTTTCTTT. Encoded protein: CASSPDRGGAEAFF.